Listed below are T cell receptor beta chains from one sample, sequenced in a study of cytomegalovirus exposure and HLA in healthy donors. The data were produced by immunoSEQ multiplex PCR, yet TCRdb's version contains in-frame clones alone and is incomplete. The sample includes approximately 150,000 clones, about 80% of them seen just once. The specimen sequenced was PBMCs. The receptor set was obtained from a man aged 25 to 40 in good health and CMV-seronegative. The CDR3 runs from the conserved cysteine through the conserved F or W. The D gene is left open where the match is weak. The listing skips clone size in some rows; elsewhere it reads once, few, many or a size class.

once,NA,TRBV19,TRBJ1-1,TGTGCCAGTAGTACCTGGGGCGGGGGTGTGACTGAAGCTTTCTTT,CASSTWGGGVTEAFF
once,TRBD1,TRBV2,TRBJ1-1,TGTGCCAGCAGTGAGAACAGGGGGCGTACTGAAGCTTTCTTT,CASSENRGRTEAFF
NA,NA,TRBV6-5,TRBJ1-2,TGTGCCAGCAACAGGGAAGGTGTTAACTATGGCTACACCTTC,CASNREGVNYGYTF
NA,NA,TRBV7-3,TRBJ1-2,TGTGCCAGCAGCTTAAACGGAGGTTATGGCTACACCTTC,CASSLNGGYGYTF
NA,TRBD2,TRBV19,TRBJ2-2,TGTGCCAGTAGTGCAACTAGCGGGGGCACCGGAGAGCTGTTTTTT,CASSATSGGTGELFF
NA,TRBD1,TRBV30,TRBJ2-3,TGTGCCTGGAGTGTAGGGACAGGTGGAGATACGCAGTATTTT,CAWSVGTGGDTQYF
NA,TRBD1,TRBV5-1,TRBJ2-7,TGCGCCAGCAGCCAAGGGACAGGGTCCTACGAGCAGTACTTC,CASSQGTGSYEQYF
NA,TRBD1,TRBV7-8,TRBJ1-1,TGTGCCAGCAGCTTAGCGGACAGGGCGAACACTGAAGCTTTCTTT,CASSLADRANTEAFF
NA,TRBD2,TRBV2,TRBJ2-1,TGTGCCAGCAGCGTACTAGCGGGGCCATACAATGAGCAGTTCTTC,CASSVLAGPYNEQFF
NA,NA,TRBV4-3,TRBJ2-7,TGCGCCAGCAGCCAAGATCGTCGGGGTGCCTACGAGCAGTACTTC,CASSQDRRGAYEQYF
few,TRBD1,TRBV15,TRBJ1-2,TGTGCCACCAGCATTACAGGGGTTCGTGGCTACACCTTC,CATSITGVRGYTF
few,TRBD1,TRBV5-1,TRBJ1-1,TGCGCCAGCAGCACTTGGGACAGTCTGAACACTGAAGCTTTCTTT,CASSTWDSLNTEAFF
NA,TRBD1,TRBV29-1,TRBJ2-7,TGCAGCGTTGCCCGGACAGGTCACGACGAGCAGTACTTC,CSVARTGHDEQYF
NA,NA,TRBV7-9,TRBJ2-7,TGTGCCAGCAGCCCAAGGACAGATTCTCGCTACGAGCAGTACTTC,CASSPRTDSRYEQYF
NA,TRBD1,TRBV18,TRBJ2-3,TGTGCCAGCTCTCCCAATAGGGGGCCCCTCGATACGCAGTATTTT,CASSPNRGPLDTQYF
NA,TRBD2,TRBV10-1,TRBJ2-2,TGCGCCAGCAGTGACCTGACTAGCGGGTTCACCGGGGAGCTGTTTTTT,CASSDLTSGFTGELFF
once,TRBD1,TRBV4-3,TRBJ2-1,TGCGCCAGCAGCCAAGAGTGGGACAGGTTCATCGATGAGCAGTTCTTC,CASSQEWDRFIDEQFF
NA,NA,TRBV4-1,TRBJ2-7,TGCGCCAGCAGCCAAGGTGGCGGGTCTCACTACGAGCAGTACTTC,CASSQGGGSHYEQYF
NA,TRBD2,TRBV4-3,TRBJ2-7,TGCGCCAGCAGCCAAGCGCACACTAGCGGGAAAATCCACGAGCAGTACTTC,CASSQAHTSGKIHEQYF
few,NA,TRBV4-1,TRBJ2-1,TGCGCCAGCAGTCTAACAGGGAACTCCTACAATGAGCAGTTCTTC,CASSLTGNSYNEQFF
NA,TRBD2,TRBV7-2,TRBJ2-5,TGTGCCAGCAGCCTCCGGGGAGCGGGAGGGCAGGAGACCCAGTACTTC,CASSLRGAGGQETQYF
once,NA,TRBV7-3,TRBJ2-7,TGTGCCAGCAGCTTATATACAAACAGTGAGCAGTACTTC,CASSLYTNSEQYF
NA,NA,TRBV9,TRBJ1-1,TGTGCCAGCAGCGTAGATCAGGGGTTGAACACTGAAGCTTTCTTT,CASSVDQGLNTEAFF
NA,NA,TRBV2,TRBJ1-5,TGTGCCAGCAGTATACAGGGTTATAGCAATCAGCCCCAGCATTTT,CASSIQGYSNQPQHF
NA,TRBD1,TRBV28,TRBJ2-7,TGTGCCAGTGGACAGGGGGGTTCTCTCTACGAGCAGTACTTC,CASGQGGSLYEQYF
NA,TRBD2,TRBV7-9,TRBJ2-1,TGTGCCAGCAGCTTTATCCGGGAGGTAGCGGGAAGGAATGAGCAGTTCTTC,CASSFIREVAGRNEQFF
NA,NA,TRBV11-2,TRBJ1-1,TGTGCCAGCAGCTTAGGGGCCTACGCTGAAGCTTTCTTT,CASSLGAYAEAFF
NA,TRBD2,TRBV18,TRBJ2-5,TGTGCCAGCTCACCATCGGGCGGGAGACAAGAGACCCAGTACTTC,CASSPSGGRQETQYF
NA,TRBD1,TRBV11-2,TRBJ1-1,TGTGCCAGCAGCTTTGGACAGGGGGTGTCTGAAGCTTTCTTT,CASSFGQGVSEAFF
NA,NA,TRBV7-9,TRBJ1-1,TGTGCCAGCAGCCCGGGATCCAGGGAAGCTTTCTTT,CASSPGSREAFF
few,NA,TRBV12-2,TRBJ2-4,TGTGCAAGTCGCTTAGTGTGGTACCCGGGTGAGGTGGTCAAAAACATTCAGTACTTC,CASRLVWYPGEVVKNIQYF